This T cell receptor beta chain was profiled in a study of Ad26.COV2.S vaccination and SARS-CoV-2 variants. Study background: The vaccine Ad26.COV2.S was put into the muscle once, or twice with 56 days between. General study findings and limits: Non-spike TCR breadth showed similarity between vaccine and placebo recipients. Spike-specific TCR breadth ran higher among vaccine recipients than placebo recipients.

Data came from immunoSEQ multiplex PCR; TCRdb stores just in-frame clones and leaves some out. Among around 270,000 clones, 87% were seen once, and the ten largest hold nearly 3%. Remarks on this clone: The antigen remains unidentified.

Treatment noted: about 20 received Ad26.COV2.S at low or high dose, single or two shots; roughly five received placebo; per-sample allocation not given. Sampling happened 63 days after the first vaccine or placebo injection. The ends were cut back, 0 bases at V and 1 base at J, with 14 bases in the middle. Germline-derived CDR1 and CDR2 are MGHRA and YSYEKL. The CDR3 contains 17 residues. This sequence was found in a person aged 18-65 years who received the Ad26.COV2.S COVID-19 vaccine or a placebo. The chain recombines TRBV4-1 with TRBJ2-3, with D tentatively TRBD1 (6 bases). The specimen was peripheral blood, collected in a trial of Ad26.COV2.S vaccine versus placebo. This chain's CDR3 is CASSQDFGGYGTDTQYF. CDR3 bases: TGCGCCAGCAGCCAAGATTTTGGGGGCTACGGCACAGATACGCAGTATTTT.